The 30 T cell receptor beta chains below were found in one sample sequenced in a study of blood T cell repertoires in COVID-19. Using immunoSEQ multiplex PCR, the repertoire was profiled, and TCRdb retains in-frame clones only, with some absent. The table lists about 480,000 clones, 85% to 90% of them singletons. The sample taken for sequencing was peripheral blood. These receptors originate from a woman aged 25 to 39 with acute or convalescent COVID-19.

The CDR3 protein is CATSDPGGVTYNEQFF. The CDR3 coding sequence is TGTGCCACCAGTGACCCCGGGGGGGTGACCTACAATGAGCAGTTCTTC. The V call is TRBV24-1, the J call TRBJ2-1; 8 nucleotides match TRBD2. The V and J ends lost 4 bases and 2 bases, in that order; junction bases with no gene match: 6. Looked up from germline, CDR1 is KGHDR and CDR2 is SFDVKD. The CDR3 has 16 amino acids.

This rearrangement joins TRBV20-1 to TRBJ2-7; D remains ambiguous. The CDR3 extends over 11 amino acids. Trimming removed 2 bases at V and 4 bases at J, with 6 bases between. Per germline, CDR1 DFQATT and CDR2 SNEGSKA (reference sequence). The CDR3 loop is CSARIGYEQYF. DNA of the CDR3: TGCAGTGCTAGAATCGGGTACGAGCAGTACTTC.

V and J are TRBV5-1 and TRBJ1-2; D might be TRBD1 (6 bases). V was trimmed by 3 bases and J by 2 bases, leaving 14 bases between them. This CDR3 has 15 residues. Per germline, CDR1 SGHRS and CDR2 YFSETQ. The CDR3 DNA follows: TGCGCCAGCAGCTCTAGGGACATACGAAACTATGGCTACACCTTC. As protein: CASSSRDIRNYGYTF.

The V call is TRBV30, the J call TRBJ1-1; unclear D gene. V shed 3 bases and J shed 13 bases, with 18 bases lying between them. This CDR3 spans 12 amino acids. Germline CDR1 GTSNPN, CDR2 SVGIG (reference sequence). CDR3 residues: CAWSVEARGVFF. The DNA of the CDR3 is TGTGCCTGGAGCGTTGAGGCACGTGGAGTTTTCTTT.

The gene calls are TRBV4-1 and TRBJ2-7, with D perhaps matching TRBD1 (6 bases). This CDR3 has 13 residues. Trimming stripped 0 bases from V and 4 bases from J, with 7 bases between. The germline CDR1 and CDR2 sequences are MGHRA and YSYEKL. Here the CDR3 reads CASSQEGAYEQYF. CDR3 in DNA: TGCGCCAGCAGCCAAGAGGGGGCTTACGAGCAGTACTTC.

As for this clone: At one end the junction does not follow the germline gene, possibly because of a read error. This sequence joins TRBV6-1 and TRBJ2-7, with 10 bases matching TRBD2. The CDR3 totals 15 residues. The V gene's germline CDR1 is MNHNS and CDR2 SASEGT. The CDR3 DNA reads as TGTGCCAGCACTGAAGGGACTAGCGACACCTACGAGCAGTACTTC. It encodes CASTEGTSDTYEQYF.

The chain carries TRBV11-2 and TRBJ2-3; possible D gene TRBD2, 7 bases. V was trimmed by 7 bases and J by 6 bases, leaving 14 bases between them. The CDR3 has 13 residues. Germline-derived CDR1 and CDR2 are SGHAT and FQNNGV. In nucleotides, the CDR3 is TGTGCCAGCAACTTCGGGGGGCCCGATACGCAGTATTTT. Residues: CASNFGGPDTQYF.

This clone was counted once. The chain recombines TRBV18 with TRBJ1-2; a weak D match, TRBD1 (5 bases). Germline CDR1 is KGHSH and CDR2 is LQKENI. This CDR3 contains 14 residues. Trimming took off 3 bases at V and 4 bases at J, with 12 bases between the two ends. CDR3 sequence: CASSPRGDFYGYTF. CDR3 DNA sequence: TGTGCCAGCTCACCGCGGGGGGACTTCTATGGCTACACCTTC. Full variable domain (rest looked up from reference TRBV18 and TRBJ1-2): NAGVMQNPRHLVRRRGQEARLRCSPMKGHSHVYWYRQLPEEGLKFMVYLQKENIIDESGMPKERFSAEFPKEGPSILRIQQVVRGDSAAYFCASSPRGDFYGYTFGSGTRLTVV.

CDR3 bases: TGTGCCAGCAGCGCCCCGGGACAGGGAACCGGTGGCTACACCTTC. Protein product: CASSAPGQGTGGYTF. The rearrangement joins TRBV6-5 to TRBJ1-2, with TRBD1 matching over 9 bases. There are 15 residues in the CDR3. Losses at the gene ends were 6 bases for V and 7 bases for J; bases not matched to a gene: 12. The germline CDR1 and CDR2 sequences are MNHEY and SVGAGI.

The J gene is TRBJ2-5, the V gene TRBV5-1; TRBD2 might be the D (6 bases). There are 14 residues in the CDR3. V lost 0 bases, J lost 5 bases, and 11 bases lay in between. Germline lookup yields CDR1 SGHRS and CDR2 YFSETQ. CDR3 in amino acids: CASSLAGVGETQYF. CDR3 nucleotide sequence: TGCGCCAGCAGCTTGGCGGGGGTGGGTGAGACCCAGTACTTC.

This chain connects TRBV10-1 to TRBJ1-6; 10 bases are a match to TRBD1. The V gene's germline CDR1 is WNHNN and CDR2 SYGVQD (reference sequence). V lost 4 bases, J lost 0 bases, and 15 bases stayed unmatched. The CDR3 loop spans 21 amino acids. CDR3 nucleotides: TGCGCCAGCAGTGTTTTCGGACAGGGGGGGCTCCGGGGCTCCTATAATTCACCCCTCCACTTT. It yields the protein CASSVFGQGGLRGSYNSPLHF.

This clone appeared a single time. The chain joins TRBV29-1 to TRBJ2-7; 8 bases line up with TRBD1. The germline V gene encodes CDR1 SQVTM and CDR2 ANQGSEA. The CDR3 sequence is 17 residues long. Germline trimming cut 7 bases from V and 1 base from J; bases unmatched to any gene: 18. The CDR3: CSAVGLDRVFLSYEQYF. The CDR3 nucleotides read TGCAGCGCTGTGGGATTGGACAGGGTATTCTTATCCTACGAGCAGTACTTC.

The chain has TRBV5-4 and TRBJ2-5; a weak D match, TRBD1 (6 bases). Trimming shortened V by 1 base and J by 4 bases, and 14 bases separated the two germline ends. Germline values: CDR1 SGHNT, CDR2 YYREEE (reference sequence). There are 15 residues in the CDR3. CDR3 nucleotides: TGTGCCAGCAGCTTGCAAGGTGGGGGCGTAGAGACCCAGTACTTC. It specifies CASSLQGGGVETQYF.

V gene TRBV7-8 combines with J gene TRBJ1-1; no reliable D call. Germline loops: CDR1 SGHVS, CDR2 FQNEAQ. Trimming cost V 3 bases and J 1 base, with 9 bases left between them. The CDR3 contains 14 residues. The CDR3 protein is CASSFGGRNTEAFF. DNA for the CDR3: TGTGCCAGCAGCTTTGGTGGGAGGAACACTGAAGCTTTCTTT.

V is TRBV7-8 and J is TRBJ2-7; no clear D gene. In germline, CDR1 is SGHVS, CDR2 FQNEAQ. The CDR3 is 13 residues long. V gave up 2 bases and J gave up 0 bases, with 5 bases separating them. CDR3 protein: CASSLRGSYEQYF. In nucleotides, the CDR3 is TGTGCCAGCAGCTTAAGAGGCTCCTACGAGCAGTACTTC.

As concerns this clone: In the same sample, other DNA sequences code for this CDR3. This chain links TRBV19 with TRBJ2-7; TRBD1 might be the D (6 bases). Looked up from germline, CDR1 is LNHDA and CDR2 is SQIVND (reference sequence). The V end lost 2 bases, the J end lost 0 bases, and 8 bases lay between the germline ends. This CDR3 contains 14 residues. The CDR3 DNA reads TGTGCCAGTAGTATAACAGGGAGCTCCTACGAGCAGTACTTC. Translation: CASSITGSSYEQYF. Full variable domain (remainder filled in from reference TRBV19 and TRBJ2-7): DGGITQSPKYLFRKEGQNVTLSCEQNLNHDAMYWYRQDPGQGLRLIYYSQIVNDFQKGDIAEGYSVSREKKESFPLTVTSAQKNPTAFYLCASSITGSSYEQYFGPGTRLTVT.

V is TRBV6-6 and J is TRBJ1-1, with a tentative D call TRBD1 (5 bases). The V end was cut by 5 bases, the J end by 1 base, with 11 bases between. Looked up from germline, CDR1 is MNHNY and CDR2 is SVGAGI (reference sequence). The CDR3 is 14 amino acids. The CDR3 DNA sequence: TGTGCCAGCAGTGGGGCCTTCGGGAACACTGAAGCTTTCTTT. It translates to CASSGAFGNTEAFF.

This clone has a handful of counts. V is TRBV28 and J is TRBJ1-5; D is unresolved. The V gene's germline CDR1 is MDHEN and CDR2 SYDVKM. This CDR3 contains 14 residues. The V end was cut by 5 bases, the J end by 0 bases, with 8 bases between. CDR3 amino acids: CASSLLSSNQPQHF. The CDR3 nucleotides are TGTGCCAGCAGTCTCCTCTCTAGCAATCAGCCCCAGCATTTT.

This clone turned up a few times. CDR3 amino acids: CAIISSLSGNTIYF. For the CDR3, the DNA is TGTGCCATCATAAGTAGCCTCTCTGGAAACACCATATATTTT. The chain carries TRBV10-3 and TRBJ1-3, with no clear D. V shed 7 bases and J shed 0 bases, with 10 bases lying between them. Germline CDR1 is ENHRY and CDR2 is SYGVKD. The length of the CDR3 is 14 residues.

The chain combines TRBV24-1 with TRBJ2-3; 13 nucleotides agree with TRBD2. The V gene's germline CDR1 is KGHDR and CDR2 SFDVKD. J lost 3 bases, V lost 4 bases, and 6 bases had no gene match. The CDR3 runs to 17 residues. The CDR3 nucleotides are TGTGCCACCAGTGACGCTACTAGCGGGGGGGTAACAGATACGCAGTATTTT. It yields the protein CATSDATSGGVTDTQYF.

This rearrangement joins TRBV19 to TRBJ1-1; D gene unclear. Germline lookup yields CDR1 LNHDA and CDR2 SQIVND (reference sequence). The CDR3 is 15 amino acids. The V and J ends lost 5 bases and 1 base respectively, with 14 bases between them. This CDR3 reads CASSYLPSGNTEAFF. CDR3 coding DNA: TGTGCCAGTAGTTACTTACCCTCAGGGAACACTGAAGCTTTCTTT.

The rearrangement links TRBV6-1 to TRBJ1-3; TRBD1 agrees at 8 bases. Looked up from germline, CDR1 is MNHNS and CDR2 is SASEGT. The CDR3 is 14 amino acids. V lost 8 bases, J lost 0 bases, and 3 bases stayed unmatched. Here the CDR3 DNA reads TGTGCCAGCCGGACAGGGAACTCTGGAAACACCATATATTTT. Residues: CASRTGNSGNTIYF.

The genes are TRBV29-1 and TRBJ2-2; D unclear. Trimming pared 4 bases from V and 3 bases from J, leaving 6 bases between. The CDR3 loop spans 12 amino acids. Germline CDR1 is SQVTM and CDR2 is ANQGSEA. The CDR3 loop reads CSVVRDTGELFF. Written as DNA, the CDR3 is TGCAGCGTTGTCCGAGACACCGGGGAGCTGTTTTTT.

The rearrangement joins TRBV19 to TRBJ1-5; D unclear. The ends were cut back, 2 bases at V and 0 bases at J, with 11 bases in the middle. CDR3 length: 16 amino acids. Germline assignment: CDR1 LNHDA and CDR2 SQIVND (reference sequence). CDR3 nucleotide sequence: TGTGCCAGTAGTATATTACAGCCTTATAGCAATCAGCCCCAGCATTTT. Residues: CASSILQPYSNQPQHF.

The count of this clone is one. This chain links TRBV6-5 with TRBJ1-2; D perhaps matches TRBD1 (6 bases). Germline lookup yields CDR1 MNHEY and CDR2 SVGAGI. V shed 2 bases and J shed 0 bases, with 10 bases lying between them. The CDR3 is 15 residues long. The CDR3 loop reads CASSYTGQSNYGYTF. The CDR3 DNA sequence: TGTGCCAGCAGTTACACCGGACAGTCTAACTATGGCTACACCTTC.

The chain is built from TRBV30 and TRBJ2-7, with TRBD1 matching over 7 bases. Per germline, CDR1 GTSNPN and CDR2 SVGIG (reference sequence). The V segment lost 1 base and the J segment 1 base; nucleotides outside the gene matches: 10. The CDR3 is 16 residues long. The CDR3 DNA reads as TGTGCCTGGAGTGCACCTCCGGGACAGATATCCTACGAGCAGTACTTC. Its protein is CAWSAPPGQISYEQYF.

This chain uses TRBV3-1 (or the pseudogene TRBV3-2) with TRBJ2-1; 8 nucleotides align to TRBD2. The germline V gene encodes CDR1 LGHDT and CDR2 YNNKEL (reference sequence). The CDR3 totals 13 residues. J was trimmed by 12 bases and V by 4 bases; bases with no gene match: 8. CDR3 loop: CASSPGGPAGQFF. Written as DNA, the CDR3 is TGTGCCAGCAGCCCGGGGGGGCCAGCTGGGCAGTTCTTC.

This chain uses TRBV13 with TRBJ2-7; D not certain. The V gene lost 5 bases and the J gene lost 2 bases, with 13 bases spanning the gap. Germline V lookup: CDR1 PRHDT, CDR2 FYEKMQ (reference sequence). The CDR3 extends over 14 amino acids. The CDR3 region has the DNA TGTGCCAGCAGCCTTCCCGACTGGCCCTACGAGCAGTACTTC. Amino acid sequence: CASSLPDWPYEQYF.

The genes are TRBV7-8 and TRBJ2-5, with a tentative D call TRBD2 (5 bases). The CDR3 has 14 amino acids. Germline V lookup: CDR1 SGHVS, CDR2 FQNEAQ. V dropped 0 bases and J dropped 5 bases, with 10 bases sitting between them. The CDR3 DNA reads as TGTGCCAGCAGCTTAGCAGGCGGGTGGGAGACCCAGTACTTC. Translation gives CASSLAGGWETQYF.

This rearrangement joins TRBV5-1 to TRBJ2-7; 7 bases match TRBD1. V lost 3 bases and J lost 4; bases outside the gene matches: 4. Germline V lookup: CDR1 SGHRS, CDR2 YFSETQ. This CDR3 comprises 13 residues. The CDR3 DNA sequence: TGCGCCAGCAGCTCCAGACAGGGATACGAGCAGTACTTC. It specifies CASSSRQGYEQYF.